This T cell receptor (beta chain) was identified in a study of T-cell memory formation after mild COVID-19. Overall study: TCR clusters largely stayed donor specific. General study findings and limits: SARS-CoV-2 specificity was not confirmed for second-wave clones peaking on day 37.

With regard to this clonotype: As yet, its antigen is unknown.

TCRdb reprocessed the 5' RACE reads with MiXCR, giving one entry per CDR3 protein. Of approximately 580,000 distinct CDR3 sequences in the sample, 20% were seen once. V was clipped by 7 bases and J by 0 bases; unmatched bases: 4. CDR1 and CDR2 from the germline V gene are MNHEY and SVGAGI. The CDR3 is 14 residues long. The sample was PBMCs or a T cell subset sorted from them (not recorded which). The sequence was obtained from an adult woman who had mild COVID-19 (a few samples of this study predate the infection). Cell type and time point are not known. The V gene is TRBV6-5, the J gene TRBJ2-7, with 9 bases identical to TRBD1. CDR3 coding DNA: TGTGCCAGCATTAAGGACAGGGGCTCCTACGAGCAGTACTTC. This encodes CASIKDRGSYEQYF.